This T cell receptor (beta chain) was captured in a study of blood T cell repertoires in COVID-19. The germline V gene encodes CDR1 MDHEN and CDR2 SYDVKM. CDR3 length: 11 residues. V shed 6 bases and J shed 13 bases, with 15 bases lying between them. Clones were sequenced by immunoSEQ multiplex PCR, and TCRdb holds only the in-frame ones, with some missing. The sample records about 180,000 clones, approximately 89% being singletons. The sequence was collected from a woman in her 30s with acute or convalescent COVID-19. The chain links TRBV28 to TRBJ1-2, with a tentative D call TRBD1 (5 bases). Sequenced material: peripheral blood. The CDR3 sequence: CASRTPTAGTF. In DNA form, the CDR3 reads TGTGCCAGCAGGACCCCGACAGCGGGCACCTTC.